This T cell receptor beta chain was observed in a study of blood T cells in healthy people across ages. A second PCR, run for roughly 7 to 12 cycles, used a sample-barcoded 5' primer plus a J-beta primer mix. Paired-end reads containing CDR3 totaled no fewer than 3 million for each sample. MiXCR, run by TCRdb on the 5' RACE reads, gives a single entry per CDR3 protein. There are about 1.7 million distinct CDR3 sequences in the sample; approximately 28% occur only once, and less than 9.5% lies in the top ten. This CDR3 is 13 amino acids long. The germline gives CDR1 SGHTA, CDR2 FQGNSA. Trimming cost V 6 bases and J 5 bases, with 11 bases left between them. Donors were systemically healthy Caucasian individuals from Russia aged about 6 to 90 years. Study results and caveats: Naive CD4+ cell counts and diversity both ran higher in long-lived than in aged donors. A strong correlation was found between TCR beta diversity and the percentage of naive T cells.

This clonotype was observed a handful of times. The antigen is not known. The material sequenced was blood. The chain couples TRBV7-2 to TRBJ2-1; no clear D. This clonotype was sampled from a woman in her twenties or thirties in good health. The CDR3 sequence: CASRPPQDNEQFF. CDR3 DNA: TGTGCCAGCAGGCCCCCCCAGGACAATGAGCAGTTCTTC.